This T cell receptor (beta chain) was retrieved from a study of T cell repertoires in cytomegalovirus infection. Overall study: A matching HLA type, together with CMV infection, was signaled by public TCR beta signatures. Study-level findings and limits: Dominant in the ex vivo response were TCR beta clonotypes restricted by HLA-C and specific for CMV.

TCRdb analysed the reads with MiXCR anew, one entry per CDR3 protein. The table records around 900,000 distinct CDR3 sequences, 31% of them present only once. This clonotype occurred many times. The antigen remains undetermined. The input for sequencing was cultured CD8+ T cells from PBMCs, taken from culture after CMV antigen stimulation. The receptor was isolated from a human donor in good health (CMV status not recorded). Some clones in this sample may be carry-over from other donors' samples.

CDR3 nucleotide sequence: TGTGCCAGCAGTCCCTCGTGGGGGAATCAGCCCCAGCATTTT. Residues: CASSPSWGNQPQHF. This sequence joins TRBV12-3 or TRBV12-4 and TRBJ1-5, with a possible D match to TRBD1 (5 bases). Trimming removed 5 bases at V and 4 bases at J, with 12 bases between. This CDR3 has 14 amino acids.